This TCR beta chain emerged from a study of shared clonotypes between healthy human individuals. Study outcomes and limitations: Limitation of the genetic and exposure-history diversity represented came from the few donors.

This CDR3 is built from 13 residues. The germline V gene has CDR1 GTSNPN and CDR2 SVGIG (reference sequence). V was clipped by 0 bases and J by 5 bases, with 11 bases between them. This clone was found a few times. Its antigen is unidentified. The run depth of the assay was deep. Replicate PCRs run on unsorted PBMC used roughly 0.3 ug DNA, which was 30,000 to 35,000 T cell genomes. The data were produced by immunoSEQ multiplex PCR, yet TCRdb's version contains in-frame clones alone and is incomplete. The table lists about 96,000 clones, roughly 45% of them singletons. The source material was PBMCs. The source of this sequence is a woman aged 40-49 years in good health. Some clones in this sample may be carry-over from other donors' samples. This rearrangement joins TRBV30 to TRBJ2-7; D uncertain. The CDR3 DNA follows: TGTGCCTGGAGTGTTAGTAACGGGCACGAGCAGTACTTC. Residues: CAWSVSNGHEQYF.